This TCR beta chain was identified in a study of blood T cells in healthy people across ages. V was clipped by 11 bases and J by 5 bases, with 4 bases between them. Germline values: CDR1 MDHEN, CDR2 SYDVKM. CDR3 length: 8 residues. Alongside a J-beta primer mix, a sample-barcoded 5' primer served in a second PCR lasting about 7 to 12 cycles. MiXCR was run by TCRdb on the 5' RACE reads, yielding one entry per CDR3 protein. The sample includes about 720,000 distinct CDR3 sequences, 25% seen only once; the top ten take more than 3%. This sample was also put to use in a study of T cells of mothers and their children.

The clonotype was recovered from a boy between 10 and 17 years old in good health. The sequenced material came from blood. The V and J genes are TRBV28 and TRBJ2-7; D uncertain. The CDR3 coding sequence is TGTGCCCGGAACGAGCAGTACTTC. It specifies CARNEQYF.